A selection of T cell receptor beta chains follows, all from one sample in a study of metastatic and nonmetastatic thyroid tumors. TCRdb re-called the PCR reads with MiXCR. The profile shows approximately 69,000 clones, approximately 15% of them singletons. Material: blood. These receptors all stem from a male donor with papillary thyroid cancer or a benign thyroid nodule (not recorded which). Some clones in this sample may be carry-over from other donors' samples. Each CDR3 is given with its conserved first and last residue. A D gene is named only where the DNA matches it firmly. A row's size may be missing; if present it is once, few, many or a size class.

TRBJ2-2 TRBV14 many TRBD1 CASSQELWTGRSGELFF TGTGCCAGCAGCCAAGAACTTTGGACAGGGCGTTCCGGGGAGCTGTTTTTT
TRBJ1-6 TRBV27 NA NA CASSRGGVDSPLHF TGTGCCAGCAGCCGAGGGGGGGTAGACTCACCCCTCCACTTT
TRBJ2-1 TRBV5-6 many TRBD1 CASSSSDRYNEQFF TGTGCCAGCAGCTCGTCGGACAGGTACAATGAGCAGTTCTTC
TRBJ2-2 TRBV20-1 many TRBD2 CSARDLTREGTGELFF TGCAGTGCTAGAGATTTGACGCGGGAGGGGACCGGGGAGCTGTTTTTT
TRBJ2-3 TRBV5-4 few NA CASSSRKATDTQYF TGTGCCAGCAGCTCTCGGAAGGCGACAGATACGCAGTATTTT
TRBJ1-2 TRBV24-1 medium-sized TRBD1 CATSDSRDRSTYGYTF TGTGCCACCAGTGATTCCCGGGACAGGAGTACCTATGGCTACACCTTC
TRBJ2-7 TRBV20-1 many NA CSAISRRASYEQYF TGCAGTGCTATTAGCCGACGGGCGTCCTACGAGCAGTACTTC
TRBJ2-3 TRBV9 many NA CASSVVGGSTDTQYF TGTGCCAGCAGCGTAGTTGGGGGGAGCACAGATACGCAGTATTTT
TRBJ2-3 TRBV19 NA TRBD1 CASSDRGQGNKDTQYF TGTGCCAGTAGTGATCGCGGACAGGGGAATAAAGATACGCAGTATTTT
TRBJ1-5 TRBV6-5 NA NA CASSYSADRPQHF TGTGCCAGCAGTTACTCCGCAGATCGGCCCCAGCATTTT
TRBJ2-1 TRBV7-8 many TRBD2 CASSILAGADNEQFF TGTGCCAGCAGCATTTTAGCGGGAGCCGACAATGAGCAGTTCTTC
TRBJ1-2 TRBV27 many NA CASSLRSGAFGYTF TGTGCCAGCAGTTTACGCTCAGGGGCGTTTGGCTACACCTTC
TRBJ2-2 TRBV5-1 many TRBD1 CASSSMRTGGGGELFF TGCGCCAGCAGCTCGATGAGGACAGGGGGCGGCGGGGAGCTGTTTTTT
TRBJ2-7 TRBV20-1 many TRBD2 CSARDIRSAGVQAQYF TGCAGTGCTAGAGATATCCGTTCAGCGGGAGTCCAAGCGCAGTACTTC
TRBJ1-4 TRBV5-4 many TRBD1 CASSLDRGLTNEKLFF TGTGCCAGCAGCTTGGACAGGGGGCTAACTAATGAAAAACTGTTTTTT
TRBJ1-5 TRBV2 many NA CASRGLTDSNYYSNQPQHF TGTGCCAGCAGGGGTTTGACAGACTCGAACTATTATAGCAATCAGCCCCAGCATTTT
TRBJ1-6 TRBV20-1 NA NA CGARAQGVLGNSPLHF TGCGGTGCTAGAGCGCAGGGAGTTCTGGGCAATTCACCCCTCCACTTT
TRBJ1-1 TRBV5-1 many NA CASSLGREAFF TGCGCCAGCAGCTTGGGGCGTGAAGCTTTCTTT
TRBJ1-5 TRBV20-1 NA TRBD1 CSATQGANQPQHF TGCAGTGCTACCCAGGGGGCGAATCAGCCCCAGCATTTT
TRBJ2-7 TRBV10-3 few TRBD2 CAISGLAVVEQYF TGTGCCATCTCTGGACTAGCGGTAGTCGAGCAGTACTTC
TRBJ1-6 TRBV4-1 many TRBD1 CASRGAGQGVNSPLHF TGCGCCAGCAGAGGGGCGGGACAGGGGGTAAATTCACCCCTCCACTTT
TRBJ1-2 TRBV10-3 many NA CAITLTRSDYGYTF TGTGCCATCACCCTGACAAGGTCGGACTATGGCTACACCTTC
TRBJ2-7 TRBV9 many NA CASSVGRQTEQYF TGTGCCAGCAGCGTAGGCCGTCAAACCGAGCAGTACTTC
TRBJ2-2 TRBV18 many TRBD2 CASSPKSTSPGELFF TGTGCCAGCTCACCGAAGTCGACTAGCCCCGGGGAGCTGTTTTTT
TRBJ2-5 TRBV19 many NA CASSTLTTQETQYF TGTGCCAGTAGTACCCTTACTACTCAAGAGACCCAGTACTTC
TRBJ2-7 TRBV4-1 many NA CASSRPGWSEQYF TGCGCCAGCAGCCGACCAGGGTGGTCCGAGCAGTACTTC
TRBJ2-2 TRBV13 once TRBD2 CASSPGTSGRELNTGELFF TGTGCCAGCAGCCCCGGGACTAGCGGGAGAGAGCTGAACACCGGGGAGCTGTTTTTT
TRBJ2-1 TRBV28 many NA CASSPRRSSYNEQFF TGTGCCAGCAGTCCCCGTAGAAGCTCCTACAATGAGCAGTTCTTC
TRBJ2-5 TRBV7-9 few NA CASGEGIRGTQYF TGTGCCAGCGGTGAGGGGATAAGGGGGACCCAGTACTTC
TRBJ2-7 TRBV9 many NA CASSSSVGTGSYEQYF TGTGCCAGCAGCTCTAGTGTCGGGACTGGGTCCTACGAGCAGTACTTC
TRBJ1-1 TRBV28 many NA CASRGGPGTEAFF TGTGCCAGCAGAGGGGGGCCGGGCACTGAAGCTTTCTTT
TRBJ1-5 TRBV9 many TRBD1 CASSDTGGNQPQHF TGTGCCAGCAGCGATACAGGGGGCAATCAGCCCCAGCATTTT
TRBJ1-5 TRBV6-5 many NA CASSYQGNQPQHF TGTGCCAGCAGTTACCAAGGCAATCAGCCCCAGCATTTT
TRBJ2-1 TRBV11-1 NA TRBD2 CVSSLRLAYYNEQFF TGTGTCAGCAGCCTGAGACTAGCGTACTACAATGAGCAGTTCTTC
TRBJ2-3 TRBV5-1 many TRBD1 CASSSTGGSPTDTQYF TGCGCCAGCAGCTCTACAGGGGGCTCTCCCACAGATACGCAGTATTTT
TRBJ2-1 TRBV20-1 many NA CSARLKGGYNEQFF TGCAGTGCTAGATTGAAGGGAGGCTACAATGAGCAGTTCTTC
TRBJ1-1 TRBV28 many NA CASSFVRHTEAFF TGTGCCAGCAGTTTCGTCAGGCACACTGAAGCTTTCTTT
TRBJ2-2 TRBV12-3/TRBV12-4 NA NA CASSFYGVSTAELFF TGTGCCAGCAGTTTCTATGGCGTGAGCACCGCGGAGCTGTTTTTT
TRBJ2-7 TRBV5-1 NA TRBD1 CASSLSGRTGTYEQYF TGCGCCAGCAGCTTGTCCGGAAGGACAGGCACCTACGAGCAGTACTTC
TRBJ2-5 TRBV6-5 many NA CASSYEGLETQYF TGTGCCAGCAGTTACGAGGGGTTAGAGACCCAGTACTTC
TRBJ1-6 TRBV20-1 many NA CSARAMLTGAPLRSPLHF TGCAGTGCTAGAGCGATGTTAACAGGCGCTCCACTCCGTTCACCCCTCCACTTT
TRBJ2-1 TRBV11-2 many TRBD2 CASSLGTSGYNEQFF TGTGCCAGCAGCTTAGGGACTAGCGGCTACAATGAGCAGTTCTTC
TRBJ2-5 TRBV28 NA NA CASSPGLEGTENQYF TGTGCCAGCAGCCCTGGGCTAGAGGGCACAGAGAACCAGTACTTC
TRBJ1-1 TRBV7-6 many TRBD1 CASSQGQGLREAFF TGTGCCAGCAGCCAAGGACAGGGGCTAAGGGAAGCTTTCTTT
TRBJ2-7 TRBV27 NA TRBD1 CASSPDRGTYEQYF TGTGCCAGCAGTCCGGACAGGGGCACCTACGAGCAGTACTTC
TRBJ2-1 TRBV12-3/TRBV12-4 many NA CASSLVSSYNEQFF TGTGCCAGCAGTTTGGTGAGCTCCTACAATGAGCAGTTCTTC
TRBJ1-1 TRBV10-2 many NA CASRRQMNTEAFF TGCGCCAGCAGACGACAGATGAACACTGAAGCTTTCTTT
TRBJ2-1 TRBV11-3 many TRBD1 CASSSGTGYNEQFF TGTGCCAGCAGCTCCGGGACAGGTTACAATGAGCAGTTCTTC